The 29 T cell receptor beta chains below were found in one sample sequenced in a study of blood T cells in healthy people across ages. A sample-barcoded 5' primer and a J-beta primer mix were used in a second PCR of about 7 to 12 cycles. TCRdb re-called the 5' RACE reads with MiXCR, one entry per CDR3 protein. This table holds over a million distinct CDR3 sequences, roughly 40% found once. Sequencing input: blood. These receptors were collected from a woman younger than 35 in good health.

This clonotype was picked up a small number of times. The gene calls are TRBV20-1 and TRBJ2-4; no clear D gene. This CDR3 is built from 14 residues. V lost 3 bases and J lost 0, with 9 bases in between. CDR1 and CDR2 from the germline V gene are DFQATT and SNEGSKA (reference sequence). CDR3 protein: CSARVPLAKNIQYF. CDR3 nucleotides: TGCAGTGCTAGGGTCCCGCTAGCCAAAAACATTCAGTACTTC.

Details on this clonotype: An end of the junction differs from the germline gene, which may be a read error. The CDR3 region is CASSSVAGAAYNEQFF. DNA of the CDR3: TGTGCCAGTAGCTCCGTAGCGGGAGCGGCCTACAATGAGCAGTTCTTC. The chain carries TRBV7-9 and TRBJ2-1; 9 bases are shared with TRBD2. Per germline, CDR1 SEHNR and CDR2 FQNEAQ (reference sequence). There are 16 residues in the CDR3.

This clonotype was recorded once. The genes are TRBV11-3 and TRBJ2-7, with TRBD2 as a possible D gene (6 bases). The ends were cut back, 5 bases at V and 3 bases at J, with 14 bases in the middle. The CDR3 runs to 14 residues. CDR1 is SGHNT and CDR2 is YENEEA in the germline V gene. This CDR3 is CASSPGTFDYEQYF. CDR3 nucleotide sequence: TGTGCCAGCAGCCCCGGGACTTTCGACTACGAGCAGTACTTC.

This rearrangement joins TRBV6-1 to TRBJ2-5; 10 nucleotides line up with TRBD2. CDR3 length equals 19 residues. The trim removed 2 bases at V and 4 bases at J, leaving 16 bases unmatched. Germline V CDR1 and CDR2: MNHNS, SASEGT. The CDR3 here is CASSERVPQSGGARETQYF. The CDR3 region has the DNA TGTGCCAGCAGTGAACGGGTACCTCAGAGCGGGGGGGCTAGAGAGACCCAGTACTTC.

A remark on this clonotype: At one end the junction does not follow the germline gene, possibly because of a read error. V and J are TRBV7-9 and TRBJ1-1; D gene unclear. Germline loops: CDR1 SEHNR, CDR2 FQNEAQ (reference sequence). The CDR3 consists of 12 residues. Written as DNA, the CDR3 is TGTGCCAGCAGCCCCCCGGGCACTGAAACTTTCTTT. Its protein product is CASSPPGTETFF.

In its sample, this clonotype was seen a few times. This chain connects TRBV7-2 to TRBJ1-2; 7 bases are a match to TRBD1. The CDR3 sequence is 16 residues long. Unmatched junction bases numbered 7, after V lost 1 base and J lost 2 bases. Germline CDR1 SGHTA, CDR2 FQGNSA. CDR3 protein: CASSLDPQGGNYGYTF. CDR3 coding DNA: TGTGCCAGCAGCTTAGATCCCCAGGGGGGAAACTATGGCTACACCTTC. The variable domain in full, completed from reference TRBV7-2 and TRBJ1-2, reads GAGVSQSPSNKVTEKGKDVELRCDPISGHTALYWYRQSLGQGLEFLIYFQGNSAPDKSGLPSDRFSAERTGGSVSTLTIQRTQQEDSAVYLCASSLDPQGGNYGYTFGSGTRLTVV.

The CDR3 DNA reads TGTGCCAGCAGGGACCCTACTAGCGGGGGGCCCTCTGAGCAGTACTTC. It is translated as CASRDPTSGGPSEQYF. The V and J genes are TRBV2 and TRBJ2-7; 12 nucleotides agree with TRBD2. V shed 6 bases and J 7 bases; nucleotides not matched to a gene: 13. The CDR3 is 16 residues long. Germline CDR1 is SNHLY and CDR2 is FYNNEI.

The chain joins TRBV12-5 to TRBJ1-1; no clear D. The V and J ends lost 3 bases and 4 bases respectively, with 9 bases between them. The CDR3 covers 13 residues. Per germline, CDR1 LGHNT and CDR2 FRNRAP. This CDR3 is CASGFSGFTEAFF. Here the CDR3 DNA reads TGTGCTAGTGGTTTTAGCGGTTTCACTGAAGCTTTCTTT. Combining the CDR3 with reference TRBV12-5 and TRBJ1-1 gives the whole variable domain DARVTQTPRHKVTEMGQEVTMRCQPILGHNTVFWYRQTMMQGLELLAYFRNRAPLDDSGMPKDRFSAEMPDATLATLKIQPSEPRDSAVYFCASGFSGFTEAFFGQGTRLTVV.

In this sample, this clonotype turned up once. As DNA, the CDR3 is TGCGCCAGCAGCTTGAGGACTCAACCCGGGACAGGAAATCAGCCCCAGCATTTT. It specifies CASSLRTQPGTGNQPQHF. The chain employs TRBV5-1 and TRBJ1-5, with 8 bases aligning to TRBD1. Germline values: CDR1 SGHRS, CDR2 YFSETQ. The CDR3 totals 18 residues. After removal of 1 base from V and 4 bases from J, the junction contained 13 bases not matched to a gene.

This clonotype was seen more than once but under ten times. The V call is TRBV7-9, the J call TRBJ2-1; 12 positions agree with TRBD2. V shed 2 bases, J shed 7 bases, and the junction held 3 bases outside the gene matches. Germline assignment: CDR1 SEHNR and CDR2 FQNEAQ (reference sequence). The length of the CDR3 is 15 residues. The DNA for the CDR3 is TGTGCCAGCAGCTTAAATGGACTAGCGGGAAATGAGCAGTTCTTC. Its protein is CASSLNGLAGNEQFF. The variable domain in full, completed from reference TRBV7-9 and TRBJ2-1, reads DTGVSQNPRHKITKRGQNVTFRCDPISEHNRLYWYRQTLGQGPEFLTYFQNEAQLEKSRLLSDRFSAERPKGSFSTLEIQRTEQGDSAMYLCASSLNGLAGNEQFFGPGTRLTVL.

This clonotype was found a few times. The chain recombines TRBV4-2 with TRBJ2-7, with 9 bases fitting TRBD2. The V gene end was trimmed by 0 bases and the J gene end by 7 bases; junction bases not matched to a gene: 10. CDR3 size: 16 residues. Germline values: CDR1 LGHNA, CDR2 YNFKEQ. This CDR3 reads CASSQESGLANNEQYF. The CDR3 nucleotides read TGTGCCAGCAGCCAAGAGTCTGGACTAGCGAATAATGAGCAGTACTTC.

V usage is TRBV4-1 and J usage is TRBJ2-5; TRBD2 agrees at 7 bases. TRBJ2-7 explains the end of the DNA better; the J call may be wrong. Looked up from germline, CDR1 is MGHRA and CDR2 is YSYEKL. The CDR3 consists of 16 residues. This CDR3 reads CASSQDFSGGLNEQYF. The CDR3 nucleotides are TGCGCCAGCAGCCAAGATTTTTCCGGGGGACTAAACGAGCAGTACTTC.

This clonotype was picked up a small number of times. The chain carries TRBV28 and TRBJ1-4; D perhaps matches TRBD1 (6 bases). The CDR3 extends over 14 amino acids. Germline V lookup: CDR1 MDHEN, CDR2 SYDVKM. Between the trimmed V and J ends, which lost 7 bases and 7 bases, there was a span of 16 bases. The CDR3 coding sequence is TGTGCCAGCAACCACCAACAGGGATTTGAAAAACTGTTTTTT. Amino acid sequence: CASNHQQGFEKLFF.

This clonotype occurred a few times. J is TRBJ2-3 and V is TRBV4-1; tentatively, D is TRBD1 (5 bases). The CDR3 has 16 residues. Trimming left V 1 base short and J 0 bases short, with 11 bases between. Germline V gene lookup returns CDR1 MGHRA and CDR2 YSYEKL. The CDR3 is CASSQAGFSSTDTQYF. The CDR3, as DNA: TGCGCCAGCAGCCAAGCAGGGTTCTCTAGCACAGATACGCAGTATTTT.

CDR3 sequence reads: CASSPGAGTNEQFF. CDR3 in DNA: TGTGCCAGCAGCCCTGGGGCAGGAACCAATGAGCAGTTCTTC. The gene calls are TRBV7-2 and TRBJ2-1; TRBD1 is a possible D gene (5 bases). V lost 5 bases and J 6 bases, leaving 14 bases between the germline ends. The CDR3 spans 14 residues. CDR1 and CDR2 from the germline V gene are SGHTA and FQGNSA.

This clonotype occurred a few times. The chain has TRBV9 and TRBJ1-2; TRBD1 matches 8 bases. The CDR3 is 15 residues long. CDR1 is SGDLS and CDR2 is YYNGEE in the germline V gene. The V and J ends lost 0 bases and 4 bases, in that order; junction bases with no gene match: 5. The CDR3 nucleotides are TGTGCCAGCAGCGTAGCGGGGACAGGTCTCTATGGCTACACCTTC. Its translation is CASSVAGTGLYGYTF.

This chain's CDR3 is CASSQVRTGEETQYF. Written as DNA, the CDR3 is TGTGCCAGCAGCCAAGTAAGGACAGGGGAAGAGACCCAGTACTTC. This chain links TRBV3-1 with TRBJ2-7, with TRBD1 matching over 9 bases. The J call is uncertain, as TRBJ2-5 better fits the DNA end. Per germline, CDR1 LGHDT and CDR2 YNNKEL (reference sequence). The CDR3 consists of 15 residues.

This chain uses TRBV20-1 with TRBJ2-1; 8 bases match TRBD2. TRBJ2-7 explains the end of the DNA better; the J call may be wrong. The CDR3 has 15 amino acids. CDR1 is DFQATT and CDR2 is SNEGSKA in the germline V gene (reference sequence). This chain's CDR3 is CSANIAGSSYNEQYF. CDR3 DNA: TGCAGTGCCAATATAGCGGGAAGCTCCTACAATGAGCAGTACTTC.

V gene TRBV20-1 combines with J gene TRBJ2-1, with TRBD2 matching 7 bases. CDR3 size: 14 residues. V lost 3 bases, J lost 9 bases, and 11 bases stayed unmatched. From germline, CDR1 is DFQATT and CDR2 SNEGSKA (reference sequence). CDR3 sequence reads: CSARSPSGRSEQFF. CDR3 in DNA: TGCAGTGCTAGGTCGCCTAGCGGTCGCTCTGAGCAGTTCTTC.

In its sample, this clonotype was seen a few times. This chain connects TRBV27 to TRBJ2-4, with D perhaps TRBD1 or TRBD2 (5 bases each). CDR1 and CDR2 from the germline V gene are MNHEY and SMNVEV (reference sequence). V lost 0 bases, J lost 0 bases, and 12 bases lay in between. The CDR3 covers 17 residues. The CDR3 coding sequence is TGTGCCAGCAGTTTATCCGGGACCTACTTAGCCAAAAACATTCAGTACTTC. Protein product: CASSLSGTYLAKNIQYF.

The rearrangement joins TRBV3-1 to TRBJ2-7, with 11 positions matching TRBD2. Trimming took 4 bases from V and 6 from J; bases not matched to a gene: 11. Germline loops: CDR1 LGHDT, CDR2 YNNKEL (reference sequence). This CDR3 has 16 residues. CDR3 coding DNA: TGTGCCAGCAGCCTCCAATCCGGGACTAGCGGTTCCGAGCAGTACTTC. Translation: CASSLQSGTSGSEQYF.

The chain is built from TRBV4-2 and TRBJ2-3; no firm D call. Germline V lookup: CDR1 LGHNA, CDR2 YNFKEQ. V lost 0 bases and J 4 bases, leaving 11 bases between the germline ends. The CDR3 totals 15 residues. The CDR3 DNA reads TGTGCCAGCAGCCAAGATTATATGAGAGCAGATACGCAGTATTTT. Its protein is CASSQDYMRADTQYF.

There are a few counts of this clonotype. This chain connects TRBV20-1 to TRBJ2-5, with D perhaps matching TRBD1 or TRBD2 (6 bases each). Germline-derived CDR1 and CDR2 are DFQATT and SNEGSKA (reference sequence). The CDR3 totals 14 residues. With 5 bases removed from V and 1 base from J, the gap between germline ends came to 14 bases. CDR3 sequence (DNA): TGCAGTGCTGGAGGAGGGACAACCCAAGAGACCCAGTACTTC. Translated, it gives CSAGGGTTQETQYF.

The gene calls are TRBV5-1 and TRBJ2-1; D remains unclear. The last part of the DNA fits TRBJ2-7 better; the J call may be wrong. This CDR3 contains 12 residues. Germline-derived CDR1 and CDR2 are SGHRS and YFSETQ. CDR3 sequence: CASSVTYNEQYF. DNA for the CDR3: TGCGCCAGCAGCGTCACCTACAATGAGCAGTACTTC.

The V call is TRBV7-9, the J call TRBJ1-4, with TRBD1 matching over 7 bases. CDR3 size: 12 residues. Germline lookup yields CDR1 SEHNR and CDR2 FQNEAQ (reference sequence). V lost 2 bases and J lost 14; bases outside the gene matches: 5. The CDR3 bases are TGTGCCAGCAGCTTACCCCGGGACAGCCTGTTTTTT. This sequence encodes CASSLPRDSLFF.

The chain has TRBV2 and TRBJ2-5; D is perhaps TRBD1 (6 bases). Gene TRBJ2-1 matches the end of the DNA better, so the J call may be wrong. The CDR3 contains 13 residues. Germline V gives CDR1 SNHLY, CDR2 FYNNEI. CDR3: CASSRDTEETQFF. CDR3 in DNA: TGTGCCAGCAGCCGGGACACTGAAGAGACCCAGTTCTTC.

The chain uses TRBV6-4 and TRBJ2-7; 9 nucleotides agree with TRBD2. From germline, CDR1 is MRHNA and CDR2 SNTAGT. The V segment lost 5 bases and the J segment 7 bases; nucleotides outside the gene matches: 9. The CDR3 runs to 14 residues. The CDR3 coding sequence is TGTGCCAGCAGTAACTTAGCGGGAGTCAATGAGCAGTACTTC. Encoded protein: CASSNLAGVNEQYF.

This chain uses TRBV18 with TRBJ1-2; 8 nucleotides match TRBD1. Germline-derived CDR1 and CDR2 are KGHSH and LQKENI. J gave up 5 bases and V 1 base, and 15 bases lay outside the gene matches. The CDR3 has 18 residues. The chain's CDR3 is CASSPRLQGAVAEYGYTF. As DNA, the CDR3 is TGTGCCAGCTCACCACGCCTTCAGGGGGCCGTAGCCGAATATGGCTACACCTTC.

The chain recombines TRBV20-1 with TRBJ2-1; 11 nucleotides align to TRBD2. The germline V gene encodes CDR1 DFQATT and CDR2 SNEGSKA (reference sequence). The V and J ends lost 5 bases and 9 bases, in that order; junction bases with no gene match: 6. The CDR3 consists of 13 residues. CDR3 nucleotides: TGCAGTGCTCAAGGACTAGCGGGCGTTGAGCAGTTCTTC. It yields the protein CSAQGLAGVEQFF.